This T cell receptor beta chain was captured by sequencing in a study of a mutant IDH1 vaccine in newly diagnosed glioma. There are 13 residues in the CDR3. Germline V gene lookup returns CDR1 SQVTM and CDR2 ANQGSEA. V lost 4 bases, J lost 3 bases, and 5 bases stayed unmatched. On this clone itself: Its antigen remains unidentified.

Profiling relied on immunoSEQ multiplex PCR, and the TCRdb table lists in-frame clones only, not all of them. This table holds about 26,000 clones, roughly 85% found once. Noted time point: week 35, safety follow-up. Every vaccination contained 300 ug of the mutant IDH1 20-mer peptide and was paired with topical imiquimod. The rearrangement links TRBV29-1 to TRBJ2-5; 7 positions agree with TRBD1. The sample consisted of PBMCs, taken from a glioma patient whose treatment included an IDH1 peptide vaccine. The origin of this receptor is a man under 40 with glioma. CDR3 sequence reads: CSVGQGQKETQYF. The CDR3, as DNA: TGCAGCGTTGGGCAGGGACAGAAAGAGACCCAGTACTTC.